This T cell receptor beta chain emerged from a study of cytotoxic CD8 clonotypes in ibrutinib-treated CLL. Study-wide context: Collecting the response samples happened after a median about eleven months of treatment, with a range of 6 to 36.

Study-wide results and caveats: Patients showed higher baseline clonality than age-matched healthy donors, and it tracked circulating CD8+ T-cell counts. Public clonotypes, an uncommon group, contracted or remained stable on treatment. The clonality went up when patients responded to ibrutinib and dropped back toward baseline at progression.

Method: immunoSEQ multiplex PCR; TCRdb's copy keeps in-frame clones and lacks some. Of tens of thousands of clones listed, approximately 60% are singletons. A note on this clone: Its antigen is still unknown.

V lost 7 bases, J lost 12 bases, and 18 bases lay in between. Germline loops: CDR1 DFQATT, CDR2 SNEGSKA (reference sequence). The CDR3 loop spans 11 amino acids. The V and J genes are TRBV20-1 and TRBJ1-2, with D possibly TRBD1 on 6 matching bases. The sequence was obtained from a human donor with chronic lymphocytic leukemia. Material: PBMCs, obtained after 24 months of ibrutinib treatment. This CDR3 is CSGPLQGRNTF. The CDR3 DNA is TGCAGTGGTCCATTACAGGGACGAAACACCTTC.